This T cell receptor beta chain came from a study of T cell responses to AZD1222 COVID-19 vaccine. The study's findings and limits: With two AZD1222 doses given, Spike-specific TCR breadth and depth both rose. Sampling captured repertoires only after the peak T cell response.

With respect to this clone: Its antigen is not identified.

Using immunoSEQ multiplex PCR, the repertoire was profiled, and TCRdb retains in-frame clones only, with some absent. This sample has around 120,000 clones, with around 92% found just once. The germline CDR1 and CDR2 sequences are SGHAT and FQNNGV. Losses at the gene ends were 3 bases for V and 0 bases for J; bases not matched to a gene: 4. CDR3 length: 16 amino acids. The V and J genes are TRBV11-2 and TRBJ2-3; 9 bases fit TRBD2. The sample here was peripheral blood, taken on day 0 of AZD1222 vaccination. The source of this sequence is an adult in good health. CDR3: CASSFLAGTSTDTQYF. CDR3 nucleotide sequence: TGTGCCAGCAGCTTTCTAGCGGGGACTAGCACAGATACGCAGTATTTT.